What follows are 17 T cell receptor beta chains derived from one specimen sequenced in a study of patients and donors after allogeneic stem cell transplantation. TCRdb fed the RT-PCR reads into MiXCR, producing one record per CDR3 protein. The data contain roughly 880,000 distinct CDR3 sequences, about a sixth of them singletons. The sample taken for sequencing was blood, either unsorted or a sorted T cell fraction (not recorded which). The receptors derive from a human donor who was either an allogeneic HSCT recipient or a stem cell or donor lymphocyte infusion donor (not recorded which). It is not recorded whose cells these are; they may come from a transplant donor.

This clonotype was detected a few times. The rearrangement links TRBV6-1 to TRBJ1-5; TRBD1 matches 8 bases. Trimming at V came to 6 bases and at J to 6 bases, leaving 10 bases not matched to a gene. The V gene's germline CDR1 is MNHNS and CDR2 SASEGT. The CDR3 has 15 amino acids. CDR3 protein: CASRTLDREGQPQHF. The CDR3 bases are TGTGCCAGCAGGACTTTGGACAGGGAAGGTCAGCCCCAGCATTTT.

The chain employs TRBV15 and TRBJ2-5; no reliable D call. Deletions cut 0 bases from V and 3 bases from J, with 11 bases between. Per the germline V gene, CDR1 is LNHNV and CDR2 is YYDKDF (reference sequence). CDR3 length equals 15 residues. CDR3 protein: CATSRDLEREETQYF. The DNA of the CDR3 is TGTGCCACCAGCAGAGATCTAGAAAGGGAAGAGACCCAGTACTTC.

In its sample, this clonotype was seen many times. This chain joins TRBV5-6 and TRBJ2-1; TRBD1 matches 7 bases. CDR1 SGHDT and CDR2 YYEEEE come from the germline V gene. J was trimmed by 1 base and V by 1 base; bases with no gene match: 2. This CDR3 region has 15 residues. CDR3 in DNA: TGTGCCAGCAGCTTGCGCAGGGGGTCCTACAATGAGCAGTTCTTC. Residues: CASSLRRGSYNEQFF.

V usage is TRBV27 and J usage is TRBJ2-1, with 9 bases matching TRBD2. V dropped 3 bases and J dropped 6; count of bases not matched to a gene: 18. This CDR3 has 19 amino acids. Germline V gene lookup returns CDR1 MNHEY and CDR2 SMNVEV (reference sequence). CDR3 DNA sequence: TGTGCCAGCAGTTTGGTATGGCGGGAGGGCCTCGGGTCTCGCAATGAGCAGTTCTTC. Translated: CASSLVWREGLGSRNEQFF.

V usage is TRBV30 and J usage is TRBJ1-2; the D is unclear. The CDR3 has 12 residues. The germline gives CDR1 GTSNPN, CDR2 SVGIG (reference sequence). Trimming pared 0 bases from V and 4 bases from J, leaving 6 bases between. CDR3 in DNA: TGTGCCTGGAGTGTACAACCCTATGGCTACACCTTC. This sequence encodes CAWSVQPYGYTF.

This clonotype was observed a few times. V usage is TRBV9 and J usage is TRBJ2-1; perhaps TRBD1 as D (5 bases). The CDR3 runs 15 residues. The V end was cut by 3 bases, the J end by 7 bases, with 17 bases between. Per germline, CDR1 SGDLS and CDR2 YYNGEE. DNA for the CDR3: TGTGCCAGCAGCGCCTCAGGGCCCCCTACAAATGAGCAGTTCTTC. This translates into CASSASGPPTNEQFF. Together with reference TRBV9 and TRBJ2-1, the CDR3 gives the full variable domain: DSGVTQTPKHLITATGQRVTLRCSPRSGDLSVYWYQQSLDQGLQFLIQYYNGEERAKGNILERFSAQQFPDLHSELNLSSLELGDSALYFCASSASGPPTNEQFFGPGTRLTVL.

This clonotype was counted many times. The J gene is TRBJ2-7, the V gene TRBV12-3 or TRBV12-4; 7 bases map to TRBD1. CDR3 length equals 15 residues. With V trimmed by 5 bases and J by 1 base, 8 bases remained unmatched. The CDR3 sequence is CASSPRQGVSYEQYF. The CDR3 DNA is TGTGCCAGCAGTCCTCGGCAGGGGGTGTCCTACGAGCAGTACTTC.

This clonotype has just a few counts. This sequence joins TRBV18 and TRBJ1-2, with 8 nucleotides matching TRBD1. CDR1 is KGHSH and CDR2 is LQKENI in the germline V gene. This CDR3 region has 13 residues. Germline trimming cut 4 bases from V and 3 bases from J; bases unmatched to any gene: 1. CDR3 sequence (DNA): TGTGCCAGCTCACAGGGACAGGACTATGGCTACACCTTC. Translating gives CASSQGQDYGYTF.

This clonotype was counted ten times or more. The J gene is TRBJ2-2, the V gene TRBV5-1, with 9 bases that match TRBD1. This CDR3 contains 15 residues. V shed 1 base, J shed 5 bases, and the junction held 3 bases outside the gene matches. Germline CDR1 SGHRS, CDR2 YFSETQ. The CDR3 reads CASSLRDRETGELFF. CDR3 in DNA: TGCGCCAGCAGCTTGCGGGACAGGGAAACCGGGGAGCTGTTTTTT.

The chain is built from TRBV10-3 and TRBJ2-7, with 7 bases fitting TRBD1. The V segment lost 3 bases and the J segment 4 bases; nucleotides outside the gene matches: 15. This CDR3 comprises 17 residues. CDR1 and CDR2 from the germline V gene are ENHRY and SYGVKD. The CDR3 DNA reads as TGTGCCATCAGTGAAAGGGCCCAGGGGGTACAGGGGTACGAGCAGTACTTC. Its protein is CAISERAQGVQGYEQYF.

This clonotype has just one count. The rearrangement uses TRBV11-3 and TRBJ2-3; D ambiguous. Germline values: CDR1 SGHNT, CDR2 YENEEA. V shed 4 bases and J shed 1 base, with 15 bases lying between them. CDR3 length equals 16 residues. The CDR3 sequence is CASSSYTGVGTDTQYF. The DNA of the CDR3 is TGTGCCAGCAGCTCGTATACCGGCGTGGGCACAGATACGCAGTATTTT.

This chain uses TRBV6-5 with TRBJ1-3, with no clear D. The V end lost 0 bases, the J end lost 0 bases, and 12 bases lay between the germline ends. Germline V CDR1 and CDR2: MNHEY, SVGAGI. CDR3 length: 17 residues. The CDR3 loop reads CASSYSIRQHSGNTIYF. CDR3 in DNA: TGTGCCAGCAGTTACTCAATCAGGCAACACTCTGGAAACACCATATATTTT.

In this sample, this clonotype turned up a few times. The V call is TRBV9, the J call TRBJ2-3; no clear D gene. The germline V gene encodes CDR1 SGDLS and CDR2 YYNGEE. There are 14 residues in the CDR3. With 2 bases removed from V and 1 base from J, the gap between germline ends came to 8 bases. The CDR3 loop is CASSVKWGTDTQYF. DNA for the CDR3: TGTGCCAGCAGCGTTAAGTGGGGCACAGATACGCAGTATTTT.

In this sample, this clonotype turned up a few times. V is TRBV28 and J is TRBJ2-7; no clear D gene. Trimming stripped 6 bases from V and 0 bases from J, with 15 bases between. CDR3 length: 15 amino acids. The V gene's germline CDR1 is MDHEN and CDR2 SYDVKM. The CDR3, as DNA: TGTGCCAGCAGCCTAGAACAGACACTCTCCTACGAGCAGTACTTC. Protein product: CASSLEQTLSYEQYF.

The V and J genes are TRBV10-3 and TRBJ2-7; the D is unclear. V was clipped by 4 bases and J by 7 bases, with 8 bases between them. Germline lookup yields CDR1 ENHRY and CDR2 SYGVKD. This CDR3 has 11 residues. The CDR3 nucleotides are TGTGCCATCAGTGGGCTTAATGAGCAGTACTTC. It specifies CAISGLNEQYF.

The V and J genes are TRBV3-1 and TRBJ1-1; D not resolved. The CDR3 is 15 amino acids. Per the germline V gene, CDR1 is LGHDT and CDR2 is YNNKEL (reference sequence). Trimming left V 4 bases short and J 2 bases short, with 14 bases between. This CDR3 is CASSLLVRGNTEAFF. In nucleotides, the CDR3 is TGTGCCAGCAGCCTCCTCGTCCGGGGAAACACTGAAGCTTTCTTT.

The CDR3 loop reads CASSLRGQSQETQYF. The CDR3, as DNA: TGCGCCAGCAGCTTAAGAGGACAGTCCCAAGAGACCCAGTACTTC. This chain uses TRBV4-3 with TRBJ2-5; D may be TRBD1 (6 bases). The germline V gene encodes CDR1 LGHNA and CDR2 YSLEER. The V and J ends lost 5 bases and 1 base respectively, with 14 bases between them. The CDR3 consists of 15 residues.